The source of this TCR beta chain is a study of cytomegalovirus exposure and HLA in healthy donors. There are 15 residues in the CDR3. V was trimmed by 1 base and J by 7 bases, leaving 16 bases between them. Germline lookup yields CDR1 MGHRA and CDR2 YSYEKL. Amplification used 60 Vbeta primers and 13 Jbeta primers. Authors' data handling: Among the unique TCR beta chains that a later analysis counted, some 73 million in all, roughly 11 million were shared. Repertoires were generated with immunoSEQ multiplex PCR, while TCRdb's copy carries only in-frame clones and drops some. That table supplies the V and J calls and clone size; D and trimming were determined from the DNA. The repertoire holds around 39,000 clones, about 60% seen once, with approximately 9.3% in the top ten.

The rearrangement uses TRBV4-1 and TRBJ1-2, with a possible D match to TRBD1 (5 bases). The clonotype comes from a human donor in good health. Sequenced input: PBMCs. CDR3 nucleotide sequence: TGCGCCAGCAGCCAAGGAAAGGTCAGGGCTAGTGGCTACACCTTC. The encoded protein is CASSQGKVRASGYTF.